The next 25 T cell receptor beta chains were all read from a single sample in a study of human T cells and chemical hapten exposure listed by TCRdb under 2021. The library was obtained by RACE. The reads were generated on a NextSeq 500. TCRdb reprocessing: public reads trimmed at Q25 with fastp, clones called with MiXCR, in-frame beta chains kept. Records with the same CDR3 protein are collapsed into one entry carrying the most frequent genes and DNA. The sample table contains 65,000 to 80,000 distinct CDR3 sequences; only one count was recorded for 10% of them. The leading ten clones occupy more than 1.1% of the sample. The intended sense of this specimen's time point label: patch test 1, 2 weeks after DPC sensitization. The meaning of the sample's treatment or condition label: therapeutic diphenylcyclopropenone sensitization with weekly scalp DPC. The specimen comprised whole blood, sampled in connection with sensitization to the hapten diphenylcyclopropenone (DPC). The receptors come from a woman between 45 and 60 years old with alopecia areata. Some clones in this sample may be carry-over from other donors' samples.

This clonotype showed up many times. V and J are TRBV11-2 and TRBJ2-1, with D hard to call. Germline loops: CDR1 SGHAT, CDR2 FQNNGV. Trimming removed 7 bases at V and 0 bases at J, with 13 bases between. This CDR3 is 15 amino acids long. CDR3 DNA sequence: TGTGCCAGCACCCGAAGTTACGACTCCTACAATGAGCAGTTCTTC. Its translation: CASTRSYDSYNEQFF.

The genes are TRBV27 and TRBJ1-1; 8 bases are a match to TRBD1. The ends lost 6 bases at V and 4 bases at J; junction bases unmatched: 7. In germline, CDR1 is MNHEY, CDR2 SMNVEV (reference sequence). The CDR3 consists of 14 residues. CDR3 DNA sequence: TGTGCCAGCAGCCCTGTCACAGGGGGCACTGAAGCTTTCTTT. Encoded protein: CASSPVTGGTEAFF.

This clonotype was seen many times. For the CDR3, the DNA is TGTGCCAGCTCAGCCGGCTGGGGAGAGACCCAGTACTTC. It is translated as CASSAGWGETQYF. This chain connects TRBV18 to TRBJ2-5, with no clear D. The CDR3 length is 13 residues. With 5 bases removed from V and 4 bases from J, the gap between germline ends came to 11 bases. Germline CDR1 reads KGHSH; CDR2 reads LQKENI.

This chain links TRBV28 with TRBJ2-7, with D tentatively TRBD2 (5 bases). V shed 1 base and J shed 7 bases, with 14 bases lying between them. Germline V gene sequence: CDR1 MDHEN, CDR2 SYDVKM. The CDR3 has 14 residues. CDR3 sequence reads: CASSLLSLPGEQYF. The CDR3 DNA reads TGTGCCAGCAGTTTATTGTCCCTACCGGGGGAGCAGTACTTC.

This clonotype was seen only a few times. The chain recombines TRBV18 with TRBJ2-1; 9 bases are shared with TRBD2. The germline gives CDR1 KGHSH, CDR2 LQKENI. The CDR3 spans 15 residues. The V segment lost 3 bases and the J segment 4 bases; nucleotides outside the gene matches: 4. Written as DNA, the CDR3 is TGTGCCAGCTCACCGGGACTAGCCACGTACAATGAGCAGTTCTTC. This sequence encodes CASSPGLATYNEQFF.

This clonotype was recorded a few times. The V gene is TRBV11-2, the J gene TRBJ2-5; D is unresolved. The V gene's germline CDR1 is SGHAT and CDR2 FQNNGV. V was pared by 4 bases and J by 4 bases, with 7 bases between. This CDR3 comprises 12 residues. Here the CDR3 DNA reads TGTGCCAGCAGCTCCCTTCCAGAGACCCAGTACTTC. This gives the protein CASSSLPETQYF.

The chain recombines TRBV19 with TRBJ2-1; TRBD2 is a possible D gene (7 bases). The germline V gene has CDR1 LNHDA and CDR2 SQIVND (reference sequence). V was trimmed by 9 bases and J by 5 bases, leaving 20 bases between them. The CDR3 is made up of 15 amino acids. The CDR3 DNA follows: TGTGCCAGCCGACCCCGGGGGGCCGCCAACAATGAGCAGTTCTTC. The encoded protein is CASRPRGAANNEQFF.

CDR3 residues: CASRRAAGRTYEQYF. CDR3 sequence (DNA): TGTGCCAGCAGGAGAGCCGCGGGCCGAACCTACGAGCAGTACTTC. The rearrangement uses TRBV6-5 and TRBJ2-7, with D perhaps TRBD2 (5 bases). Germline V lookup: CDR1 MNHEY, CDR2 SVGAGI. The CDR3 contains 15 residues. V was cut by 6 bases and J by 2 bases, with 17 bases left in between.

This clonotype was picked up a small number of times. The chain is built from TRBV10-2 and TRBJ1-1; possible D gene TRBD1, 5 bases. This CDR3 is built from 15 residues. Trimming took off 2 bases at V and 0 bases at J, with 10 bases between the two ends. Per the germline V gene, CDR1 is WSHSY and CDR2 is SAAADI. CDR3 in amino acids: CASSEPGHMNTEAFF. The CDR3 DNA follows: TGCGCCAGCAGTGAGCCAGGACACATGAACACTGAAGCTTTCTTT.

The CDR3 is CASSLDLGVAQISYNEQFF. CDR3 in DNA: TGTGCCAGCAGCTTAGATCTTGGGGTAGCCCAAATCTCATACAATGAGCAGTTCTTC. The chain uses TRBV11-2 and TRBJ2-1; D is unclear. Germline assignment: CDR1 SGHAT and CDR2 FQNNGV. The V end lost 0 bases, the J end lost 4 bases, and 22 bases lay between the germline ends. The CDR3 extends over 19 amino acids.

The table lists this clonotype with a few counts. The chain uses TRBV7-2 and TRBJ2-1, with TRBD2 matching 11 bases. V dropped 4 bases and J dropped 6; count of bases not matched to a gene: 8. Germline V gene lookup returns CDR1 SGHTA and CDR2 FQGNSA. This CDR3 contains 16 residues. CDR3 in amino acids: CASSSLLAGVGNEQFF. As DNA, the CDR3 is TGTGCCAGCAGCTCATTACTAGCGGGAGTAGGCAATGAGCAGTTCTTC.

This clonotype was detected only a few times. The rearrangement joins TRBV5-1 to TRBJ1-1, with D maybe TRBD1 (5 bases). The CDR3 contains 15 residues. CDR1 and CDR2 from the germline V gene are SGHRS and YFSETQ. Trimming took 4 bases from V and 5 from J, leaving 18 bases between them. The CDR3 loop is CASSPQGGGVTEAFF. The CDR3 DNA reads as TGCGCCAGCAGCCCCCAGGGCGGGGGGGTGACTGAAGCTTTCTTT.

In its sample, this clonotype was seen many times. V and J are TRBV7-9 and TRBJ2-7, with D possibly TRBD1 on 5 matching bases. This CDR3 spans 14 amino acids. Germline V gives CDR1 SEHNR, CDR2 FQNEAQ (reference sequence). The germline V and J ends were trimmed by 4 bases and 3 bases, with 13 bases remaining between them. This CDR3 reads CASSSTGWYYEQYF. DNA of the CDR3: TGTGCCAGCAGCTCCACAGGCTGGTACTACGAGCAGTACTTC.

The chain couples TRBV14 to TRBJ1-4; D perhaps matches TRBD1 (5 bases). Trimming cost V 0 bases and J 8 bases, with 13 bases left between them. CDR3 size: 15 residues. Germline values: CDR1 SGHDN, CDR2 FVKESK. In DNA, the CDR3 is TGTGCCAGCAGCCAAGATCACGGGGGAGGCGAAAAACTGTTTTTT. This gives the protein CASSQDHGGGEKLFF.

J is TRBJ1-5 and V is TRBV6-2 or TRBV6-3; D not resolved. Germline CDR1 MNHEY, CDR2 SVGEGT. The CDR3 is 14 amino acids. Trimming took 0 bases from V and 6 from J, leaving 9 bases between them. The CDR3 sequence: CASSYSMGGQPQHF. The CDR3 DNA follows: TGTGCCAGCAGTTACTCGATGGGCGGTCAGCCCCAGCATTTT.

The V and J genes are TRBV18 and TRBJ2-1, with TRBD2 as a possible D gene (6 bases). Germline V gene lookup returns CDR1 KGHSH and CDR2 LQKENI. The CDR3 runs to 15 residues. Trimming removed 3 bases from V and 4 bases from J, with 13 bases in between. CDR3 in amino acids: CASSPEAGPYNEQFF. The DNA for the CDR3 is TGTGCCAGCTCACCCGAGGCGGGACCTTACAATGAGCAGTTCTTC.

This clonotype occurred a few times. J is TRBJ2-6 and V is TRBV2, with D perhaps matching TRBD1 (5 bases). From germline, CDR1 is SNHLY and CDR2 FYNNEI. The V end lost 6 bases, the J end lost 2 bases, and 11 bases lay between the germline ends. This CDR3 is 15 amino acids long. The CDR3 spells CASRGEGAGANVLTF. CDR3 nucleotide sequence: TGTGCCAGCAGGGGTGAAGGGGCTGGGGCCAACGTCCTGACTTTC.

The CDR3 here is CASSYYAASGTHNEQFF. The CDR3 nucleotides are TGTGCCAGCAGCTACTACGCCGCTAGCGGGACTCACAATGAGCAGTTCTTC. The chain is built from TRBV7-6 and TRBJ2-1; the match to TRBD2 covers 9 bases. Looked up from germline, CDR1 is SGHVS and CDR2 is FNYEAQ. This CDR3 has 17 amino acids. Germline trimming cut 4 bases from V and 5 bases from J; bases unmatched to any gene: 12.

The rearrangement joins TRBV19 to TRBJ2-1; D gene uncertain. The CDR3 consists of 16 residues. Germline values: CDR1 LNHDA, CDR2 SQIVND (reference sequence). Between the trimmed V and J ends, which lost 1 base and 4 bases, there was a span of 14 bases. CDR3 sequence reads: CASSIGRKTHYNEQFF. CDR3 DNA sequence: TGTGCCAGTAGTATAGGAAGGAAGACACATTACAATGAGCAGTTCTTC. Full variable domain (missing parts from reference TRBV19 and TRBJ2-1): DGGITQSPKYLFRKEGQNVTLSCEQNLNHDAMYWYRQDPGQGLRLIYYSQIVNDFQKGDIAEGYSVSREKKESFPLTVTSAQKNPTAFYLCASSIGRKTHYNEQFFGPGTRLTVL.

This clonotype was detected a few times. The CDR3 protein is CASGPDRANEQFF. The CDR3, as DNA: TGTGCTAGTGGTCCGGACAGGGCCAATGAGCAGTTCTTC. This chain joins TRBV12-5 and TRBJ2-1; 8 bases are a match to TRBD1. Germline V lookup: CDR1 LGHNT, CDR2 FRNRAP. The V gene end was trimmed by 5 bases and the J gene end by 6 bases; junction bases not matched to a gene: 3. This CDR3 has 13 residues.

V gene TRBV2 combines with J gene TRBJ2-7, with 9 positions matching TRBD1. J gave up 5 bases and V 6 bases, and 5 bases lay outside the gene matches. The CDR3 is 13 amino acids. Germline V lookup: CDR1 SNHLY, CDR2 FYNNEI. CDR3 nucleotide sequence: TGTGCCAGCAGCCGGGACAGGGCGAACGAGCAGTACTTC. Its translation: CASSRDRANEQYF. The variable domain in full, with the rest retrieved from reference TRBV2 and TRBJ2-7, is EPEVTQTPSHQVTQMGQEVILRCVPISNHLYFYWYRQILGQKVEFLVSFYNNEISEKSEIFDDQFSVERPDGSNFTLKIRSTKLEDSAMYFCASSRDRANEQYFGPGTRLTVT.

This clonotype has only a few counts. CDR3 sequence (DNA): TGCAGCGTGATTGTCTCCTACAATGAGCAGTTCTTC. This sequence encodes CSVIVSYNEQFF. The chain has TRBV29-1 and TRBJ2-1; no firm D call. The V and J ends lost 6 bases and 0 bases respectively, with 6 bases between them. Germline V gene sequence: CDR1 SQVTM, CDR2 ANQGSEA. The CDR3 is 12 residues long.

Details on this clonotype: It may be a read error: a sequence one base away is much more abundant. The chain couples TRBV29-1 to TRBJ2-7, with unresolved D. The germline V gene has CDR1 SQVTM and CDR2 ANQGSEA. The CDR3 is made up of 14 amino acids. V shed 6 bases and J shed 2 bases, with 17 bases lying between them. The CDR3 here is CSVDFPQSPYEQYF. The CDR3 bases are TGCAGCGTCGATTTTCCCCAGAGTCCCTACGAGCAGTACTTC.

This clonotype was observed at least ten times. The J gene is TRBJ2-7, the V gene TRBV20-1; 8 bases agree with TRBD2. This CDR3 has 13 amino acids. The ends lost 2 bases at V and 6 bases at J; junction bases unmatched: 6. The germline gives CDR1 DFQATT, CDR2 SNEGSKA (reference sequence). The CDR3 nucleotides read TGCAGTGCTAGACGGGAGGGCCTCGGCGAGCAGTACTTC. Residues: CSARREGLGEQYF.

The rearrangement links TRBV19 to TRBJ2-7, with a possible D match to TRBD1 (5 bases). Per the germline V gene, CDR1 is LNHDA and CDR2 is SQIVND (reference sequence). Trimming pared 3 bases from V and 3 bases from J, leaving 12 bases between. This CDR3 comprises 14 residues. CDR3 in DNA: TGTGCCAGTAGTATGGGGCAGAATTTCTACGAGCAGTACTTC. Protein: CASSMGQNFYEQYF.